This section outlines one T cell receptor beta chain sequence together with its context. Its antigen is unknown. The sample belongs to a study of T cells in Graves' hyperthyroidism and ophthalmopathy. The study, taken as a whole, reports: Among thyroid clonotypes expanded above 0.001, most also appeared in blood. Patients with ophthalmopathy were separated from those with stable hyperthyroidism by a 13 V-J model.

Researchers took RNA transcripts and amplified the TCR beta CDR3 regions from them. HTBI primers were employed in a first-round RT-PCR of the TCR CDR3. TCRdb re-derived calls from the multiplex PCR reads in MiXCR, one entry per CDR3 protein. Here the sample spans 600,000 or so distinct CDR3 sequences, 13% to 15% being singletons. This CDR3 has 15 residues. The germline V gene encodes CDR1 SEHNR and CDR2 FQNEAQ (reference sequence). V was pared by 1 base and J by 8 bases, with 17 bases between. The sequenced sample consisted of blood. This chain joins TRBV7-9 and TRBJ1-2; D is unresolved. This clonotype was sampled from a woman between 45 and 60 years old with Graves' ophthalmopathy. The DNA of the CDR3 is TGTGCCAGCAGCTTAGTTTCCCGGGATCCTTTGGGCTACACCTTC. Amino acids: CASSLVSRDPLGYTF.